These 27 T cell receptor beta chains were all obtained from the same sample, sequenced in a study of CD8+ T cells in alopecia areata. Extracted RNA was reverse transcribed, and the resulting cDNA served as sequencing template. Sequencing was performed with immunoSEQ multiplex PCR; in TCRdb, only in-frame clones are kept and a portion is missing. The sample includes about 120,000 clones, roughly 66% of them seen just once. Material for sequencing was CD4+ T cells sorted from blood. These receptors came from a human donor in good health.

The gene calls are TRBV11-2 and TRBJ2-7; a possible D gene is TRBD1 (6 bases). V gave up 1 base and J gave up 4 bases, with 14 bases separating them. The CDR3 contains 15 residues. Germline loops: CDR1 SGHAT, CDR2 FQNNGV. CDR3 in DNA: TGTGCCAGCAGCTTAGGTTCGGGACACTTATACGAGCAGTACTTC. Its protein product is CASSLGSGHLYEQYF.

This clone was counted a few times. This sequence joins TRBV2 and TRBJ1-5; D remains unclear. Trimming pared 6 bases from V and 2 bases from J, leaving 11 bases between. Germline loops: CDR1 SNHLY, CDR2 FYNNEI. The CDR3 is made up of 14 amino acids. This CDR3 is CASRRTEGNQPQHF. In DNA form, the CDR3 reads TGTGCCAGCAGGCGGACGGAGGGCAATCAGCCCCAGCATTTT. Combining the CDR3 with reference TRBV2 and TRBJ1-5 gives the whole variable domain EPEVTQTPSHQVTQMGQEVILRCVPISNHLYFYWYRQILGQKVEFLVSFYNNEISEKSEIFDDQFSVERPDGSNFTLKIRSTKLEDSAMYFCASRRTEGNQPQHFGDGTRLSIL.

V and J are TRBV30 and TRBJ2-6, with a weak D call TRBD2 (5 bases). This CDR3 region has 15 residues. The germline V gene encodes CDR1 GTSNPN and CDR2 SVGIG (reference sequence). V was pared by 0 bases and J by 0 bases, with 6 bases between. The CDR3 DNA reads TGTGCCTGGAGTGTCGGAGGCTCTGGGGCCAACGTCCTGACTTTC. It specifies CAWSVGGSGANVLTF.

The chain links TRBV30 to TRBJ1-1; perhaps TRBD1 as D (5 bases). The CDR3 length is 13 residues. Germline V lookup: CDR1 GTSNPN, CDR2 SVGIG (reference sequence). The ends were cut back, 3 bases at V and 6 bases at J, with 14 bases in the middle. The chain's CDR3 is CAWREPGLPEAFF. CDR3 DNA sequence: TGTGCCTGGAGGGAACCGGGACTCCCTGAAGCTTTCTTT.

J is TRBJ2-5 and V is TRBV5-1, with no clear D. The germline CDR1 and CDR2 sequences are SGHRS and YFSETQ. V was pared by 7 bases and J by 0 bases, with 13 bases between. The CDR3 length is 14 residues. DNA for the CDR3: TGCGCCAGCCGCCCAACCAGCTACCAAGAGACCCAGTACTTC. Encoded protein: CASRPTSYQETQYF.

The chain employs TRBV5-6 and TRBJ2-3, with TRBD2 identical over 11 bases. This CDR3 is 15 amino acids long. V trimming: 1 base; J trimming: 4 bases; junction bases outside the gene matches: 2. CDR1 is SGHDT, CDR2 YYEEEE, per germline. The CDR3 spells CASSLLSGGADTQYF. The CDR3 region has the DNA TGTGCCAGCAGCTTGCTTAGCGGGGGGGCAGATACGCAGTATTTT.

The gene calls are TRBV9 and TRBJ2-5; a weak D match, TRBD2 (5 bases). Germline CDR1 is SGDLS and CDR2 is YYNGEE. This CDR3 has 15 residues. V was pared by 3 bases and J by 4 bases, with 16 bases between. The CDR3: CASSAPPPGSETQYF. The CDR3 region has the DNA TGTGCCAGCAGCGCGCCCCCTCCGGGATCAGAGACCCAGTACTTC.

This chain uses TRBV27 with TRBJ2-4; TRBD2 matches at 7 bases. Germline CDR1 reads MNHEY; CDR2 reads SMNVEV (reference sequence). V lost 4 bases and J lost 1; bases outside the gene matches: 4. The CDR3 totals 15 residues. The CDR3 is CASSYSTSAKNIQYF. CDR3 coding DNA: TGTGCCAGCAGTTATTCGACTAGCGCCAAAAACATTCAGTACTTC.

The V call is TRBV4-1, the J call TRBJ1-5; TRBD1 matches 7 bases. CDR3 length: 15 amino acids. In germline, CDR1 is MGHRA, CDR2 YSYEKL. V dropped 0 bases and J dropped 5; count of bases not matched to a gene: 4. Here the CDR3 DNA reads TGCGCCAGCAGCCAAGATCGACAGGGCTATCAGCCCCAGCATTTT. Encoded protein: CASSQDRQGYQPQHF.

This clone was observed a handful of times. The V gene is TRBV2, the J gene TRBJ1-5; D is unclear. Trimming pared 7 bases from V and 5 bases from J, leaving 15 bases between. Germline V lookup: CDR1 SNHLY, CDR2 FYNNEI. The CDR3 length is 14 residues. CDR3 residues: CASNFEGWDQPQHF. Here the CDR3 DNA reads TGTGCCAGCAACTTTGAAGGGTGGGATCAGCCCCAGCATTTT.

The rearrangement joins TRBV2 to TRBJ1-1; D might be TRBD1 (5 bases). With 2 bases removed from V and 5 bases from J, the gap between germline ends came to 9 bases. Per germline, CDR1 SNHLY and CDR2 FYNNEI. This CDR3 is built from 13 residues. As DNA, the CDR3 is TGTGCCAGCAGTGAAAGGGACTTTACTGAAGCTTTCTTT. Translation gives CASSERDFTEAFF.

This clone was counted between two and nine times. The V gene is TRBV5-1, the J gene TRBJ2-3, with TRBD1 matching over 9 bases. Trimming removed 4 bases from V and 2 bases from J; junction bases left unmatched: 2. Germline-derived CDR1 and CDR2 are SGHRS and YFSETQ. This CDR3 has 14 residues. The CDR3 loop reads CASSRTGDTDTQYF. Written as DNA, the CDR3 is TGCGCCAGCAGCCGGACAGGGGACACAGATACGCAGTATTTT.

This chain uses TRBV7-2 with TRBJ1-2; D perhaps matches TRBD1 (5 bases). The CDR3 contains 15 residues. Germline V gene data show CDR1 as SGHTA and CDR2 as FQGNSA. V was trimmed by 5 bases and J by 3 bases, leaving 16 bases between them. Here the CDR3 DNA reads TGTGCCAGCAGCCAAGCAGACAGACCGCACTATGGCTACACCTTC. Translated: CASSQADRPHYGYTF.

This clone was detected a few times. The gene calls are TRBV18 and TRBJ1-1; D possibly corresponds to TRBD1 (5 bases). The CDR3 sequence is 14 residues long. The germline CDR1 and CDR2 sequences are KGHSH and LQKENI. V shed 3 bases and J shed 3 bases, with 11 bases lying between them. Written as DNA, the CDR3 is TGTGCCAGCTCACCGGGCGCGGGGGACACTGAAGCTTTCTTT. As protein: CASSPGAGDTEAFF.

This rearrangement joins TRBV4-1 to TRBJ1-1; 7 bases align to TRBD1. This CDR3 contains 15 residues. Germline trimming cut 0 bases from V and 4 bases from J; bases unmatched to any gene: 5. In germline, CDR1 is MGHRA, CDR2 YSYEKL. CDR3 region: CASSQDKGAPTEAFF. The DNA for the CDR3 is TGCGCCAGCAGCCAAGATAAGGGGGCCCCCACTGAAGCTTTCTTT.

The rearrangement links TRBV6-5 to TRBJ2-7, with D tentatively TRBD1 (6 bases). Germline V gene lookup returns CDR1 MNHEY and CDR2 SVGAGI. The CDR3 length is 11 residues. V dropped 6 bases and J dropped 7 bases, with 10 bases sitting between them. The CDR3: CASSQGGEQYF. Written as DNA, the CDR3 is TGTGCCAGCAGCCAAGGGGGAGAGCAGTACTTC.

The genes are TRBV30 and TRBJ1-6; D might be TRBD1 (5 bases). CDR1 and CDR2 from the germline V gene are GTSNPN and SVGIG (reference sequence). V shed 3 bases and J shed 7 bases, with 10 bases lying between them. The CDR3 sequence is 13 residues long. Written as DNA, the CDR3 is TGTGCCTGGAGACCGGGACGCAATTCACCCCTCCACTTT. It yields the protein CAWRPGRNSPLHF.

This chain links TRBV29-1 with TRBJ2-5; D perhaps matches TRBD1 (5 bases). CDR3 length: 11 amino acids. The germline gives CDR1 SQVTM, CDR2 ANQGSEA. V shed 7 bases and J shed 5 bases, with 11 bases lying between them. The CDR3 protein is CSGAGFETQYF. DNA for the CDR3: TGCAGCGGTGCAGGGTTCGAGACCCAGTACTTC.

CDR3 amino acids: CSARGGVEAFF. CDR3 coding DNA: TGCAGTGCTAGAGGGGGGGTCGAAGCTTTCTTT. This chain connects TRBV20-1 to TRBJ1-1; a weak D match, TRBD1 (5 bases). The CDR3 contains 11 residues. The ends were cut back, 1 base at V and 8 bases at J, with 8 bases in the middle. Germline CDR1 DFQATT, CDR2 SNEGSKA (reference sequence).

This chain's CDR3 is CASRQHFNTGELFF. CDR3 DNA sequence: TGTGCCAGCAGACAACATTTTAACACCGGGGAGCTGTTTTTT. The chain is built from TRBV7-2 and TRBJ2-2; no firm D call. V was pared by 6 bases and J by 2 bases, with 10 bases between. The germline CDR1 and CDR2 sequences are SGHTA and FQGNSA. There are 14 residues in the CDR3.

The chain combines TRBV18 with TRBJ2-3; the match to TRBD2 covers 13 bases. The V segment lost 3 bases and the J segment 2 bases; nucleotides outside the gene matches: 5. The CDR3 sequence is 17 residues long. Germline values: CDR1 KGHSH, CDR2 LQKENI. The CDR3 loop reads CASSPGLAGETTDTQYF. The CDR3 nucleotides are TGTGCCAGCTCACCCGGACTAGCGGGGGAGACCACAGATACGCAGTATTTT.

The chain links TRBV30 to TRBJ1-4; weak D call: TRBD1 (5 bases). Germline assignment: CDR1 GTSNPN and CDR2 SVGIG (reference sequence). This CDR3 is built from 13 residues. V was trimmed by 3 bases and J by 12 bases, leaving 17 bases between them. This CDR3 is CAWRGQVKAELFF. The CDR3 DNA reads TGTGCCTGGAGGGGGCAGGTAAAGGCGGAACTGTTTTTT.

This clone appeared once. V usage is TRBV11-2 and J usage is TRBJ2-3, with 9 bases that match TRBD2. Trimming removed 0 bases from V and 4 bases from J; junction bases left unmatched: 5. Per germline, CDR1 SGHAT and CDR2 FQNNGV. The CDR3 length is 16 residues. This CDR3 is CASSLDRVAGADTQYF. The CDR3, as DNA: TGTGCCAGCAGCTTAGATCGGGTAGCGGGGGCAGATACGCAGTATTTT. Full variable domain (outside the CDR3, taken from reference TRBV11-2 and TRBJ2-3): EAGVAQSPRYKIIEKRQSVAFWCNPISGHATLYWYQQILGQGPKLLIQFQNNGVVDDSQLPKDRFSAERLKGVDSTLKIQPAKLEDSAVYLCASSLDRVAGADTQYFGPGTRLTVL.

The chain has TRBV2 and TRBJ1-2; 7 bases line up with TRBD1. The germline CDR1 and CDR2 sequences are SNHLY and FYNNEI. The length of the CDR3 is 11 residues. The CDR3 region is CARQGGYGYTF. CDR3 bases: TGTGCAAGACAGGGCGGCTATGGCTACACCTTC.

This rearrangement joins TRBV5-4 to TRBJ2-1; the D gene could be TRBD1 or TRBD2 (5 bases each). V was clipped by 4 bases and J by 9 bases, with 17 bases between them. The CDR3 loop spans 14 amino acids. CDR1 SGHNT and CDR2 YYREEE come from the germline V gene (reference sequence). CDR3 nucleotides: TGTGCCAGCAGCCCCGAGGGGTGGTATATTGAGCAGTTCTTC. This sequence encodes CASSPEGWYIEQFF. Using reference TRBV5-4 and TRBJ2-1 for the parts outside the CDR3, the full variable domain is ETGVTQSPTHLIKTRGQQVTLRCSSQSGHNTVSWYQQALGQGPQFIFQYYREEENGRGNFPPRFSGLQFPNYSSELNVNALELDDSALYLCASSPEGWYIEQFFGPGTRLTVL.

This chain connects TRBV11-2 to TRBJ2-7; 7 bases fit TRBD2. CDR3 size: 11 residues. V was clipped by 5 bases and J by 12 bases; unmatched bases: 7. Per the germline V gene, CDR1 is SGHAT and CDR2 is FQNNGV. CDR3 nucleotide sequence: TGTGCCAGCAGCGTTGGGAGGGATTCGTACTTC. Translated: CASSVGRDSYF.

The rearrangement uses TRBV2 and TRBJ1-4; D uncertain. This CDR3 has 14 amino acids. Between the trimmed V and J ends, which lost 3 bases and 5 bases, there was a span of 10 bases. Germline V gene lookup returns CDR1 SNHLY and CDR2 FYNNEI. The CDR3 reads CASSDSQRNEKLFF. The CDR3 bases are TGTGCCAGCAGTGATTCGCAGCGCAATGAAAAACTGTTTTTT.